This T cell receptor (beta chain) derives from a study of blood T cell repertoires in COVID-19. On the study more broadly: Acute and convalescent COVID-19 specimens originated in the United States, Italy and Spain. In each case, the material was cDNA or gDNA derived from T cells, B-cell-depleted T cells, or PBMCs.

Authors' processing steps: Estimates of nucleated cell counts were drawn from the amplification of reference gene primers. Assay used: immunoSEQ multiplex PCR; TCRdb lists only in-frame clones, some missing. V, J and clone size are taken as reported in that table, and D and trimming were inferred from the DNA itself. The profile covers about 240,000 clones, with nearly 90% appearing a single time and roughly 0.8% taken by the ten largest. CDR3 length equals 12 residues. Germline lookup yields CDR1 MNHEY and CDR2 SVGEGT. The V gene lost 4 bases and the J gene lost 3 bases, with 7 bases spanning the gap.

This sequence joins TRBV6-2 or TRBV6-3 and TRBJ2-7; maybe TRBD2 (6 bases). The sample consisted of peripheral blood. This clonotype was sampled from a woman aged 25 to 39 with acute or convalescent COVID-19. The CDR3 region is CASSWDFYEQYF. The CDR3, as DNA: TGTGCCAGCAGTTGGGACTTCTACGAGCAGTACTTC.